This TCR beta chain emerged from a study of response to subunit inactivated influenza vaccine. Findings and limits, study-wide: New T cells are recruited in small numbers by each seasonal influenza vaccination, according to the authors' suggestion.

Each CDR3 protein is one row after TCRdb ran MiXCR on the RT-PCR reads. The sample has hundreds of thousands of distinct CDR3 sequences; roughly 20% are singletons. Germline CDR1 reads SQVTM; CDR2 reads ANQGSEA. Trimming pared 4 bases from V and 2 bases from J, leaving 12 bases between. CDR3 length: 13 amino acids. Turning to this clonotype: Its antigen is undetermined.

The gene calls are TRBV29-1 and TRBJ2-7; D may match TRBD1 or TRBD2 (7 bases each). This receptor was obtained from a man aged 50-60 years who received an inactivated influenza vaccine. Source: PBMCs from blood, taken 5 days after vaccination. The CDR3 DNA reads as TGCAGCGTTGGAAGCGGGACAGCCTACGAGCAGTACTTC. The encoded protein is CSVGSGTAYEQYF.